This TCR beta chain stems from a study of blood T cell repertoires in COVID-19 (dated by TCRdb to 2018 to 2021). As for the study more broadly: Collaborator samples came from the United States, Italy and Spain and covered acute and convalescent phases of COVID-19. The material from the prospective study consisted of cDNA or gDNA derived from T cells, B-cell-depleted T cells, or PBMCs. Deeply sampled blood TCRbeta repertoires from subjects exposed to, actively infected with, or recovered from COVID-19 were included in the dataset. The repertoires were released in a freely available public database intended as a resource for research on the immune response to SARS-CoV-2. Samples were obtained from the ongoing ImmuneRACE study (first 160 participants) and from about 1,300 subjects provided by 6 global collaborators. The sample metadata nearly always contained a de-identified subject ID, COVID-19 status, age in years and sex. Where HLA class I and class II types were available, the types were taken from metadata supplied by the sample provider, not from assay-based typing. Broader findings and caveats from the paper: Clinical and demographic metadata were provided uncurated, with the amount varying by source and participant.

Turning to this clone: Its antigen is currently not known. Within one base of it there is no much larger clone, and no base qualities were kept.

In the prospective study, participants were about 18 to 95 years old, resided in about two dozen geographic areas of the United States, and were enrolled through a virtual design. Cohort assignment in the prospective study relied on participant-reported clinical history from a screening survey and a study questionnaire. For ImmuneRACE Cohort 3, a participant was defined as recovered based on two consecutive negative NP/OP PCR tests, clearance by a healthcare professional, or resolution of symptoms. Each participant in the prospective study had whole blood, serum and a nasopharyngeal or oropharyngeal swab collected by mobile phlebotomists. Additional blood draws and questionnaires over an approximately two-month period could optionally be provided by prospective study participants. Before DNA extraction, prospective study blood samples were shipped either frozen or at room temperature. The immunoSEQ Assay, a bias-controlled multiplex PCR, was used to amplify TCRbeta CDR3 regions from genomic DNA. From the authors' description of their analysis: Within the assay, amplification of reference gene primers was used to estimate how many nucleated cells each sample contained. To quantify the absolute abundance of each unique TCRbeta CDR3 rearrangement, sequence reads were collapsed and filtered. For each sample, productive Simpson clonality was calculated as the square root of Simpson's diversity index across productive rearrangements. TCRdb obtained this table from immuneACCESS and retained in-frame rearrangements with V and J assigned. These tables miss some clones; where compared with another copy, unresolved V genes account for less than half of the shortfall, and the remainder is unexplained. D and trimming were read from the DNA, whereas the V and J calls and clone size are those reported in that table. The sample table records 360,000 or so clones; roughly four fifths of these occur just once. Together, the top ten hold around 5% of the sample.

The CDR3 holds 16 amino acids from the cysteine to the phenylalanine. Only the CDR3 portion is preserved as DNA: 48 bases, with reading frame beginning at the first base. The V and J ends are trimmed by 2 bases and 8 bases, leaving 18 bases between them. As encoded in the germline V gene, CDR1 is SGHTA while CDR2 is FQGNSA. The chain is made from TRBV7-2 and TRBJ1-4; TRBD1 is possibly the D segment (6 matching bases). This receptor was obtained from a woman in her 50s who had recovered from COVID-19. The sample comprised PBMCs or T cells enriched from blood (not recorded which). The DNA reads TGTGCCAGCAGCTTAAGCTCTGTGGCAGGGGAGGAAAAACTGTTTTTT. Protein translation: CASSLSSVAGEEKLFF. Where the CDR3 stops, the reference TRBV7-2 and TRBJ1-4 genes take over; the full variable domain is GAGVSQSPSNKVTEKGKDVELRCDPISGHTALYWYRQSLGQGLEFLIYFQGNSAPDKSGLPSDRFSAERTGGSVSTLTIQRTQQEDSAVYLCASSLSSVAGEEKLFFGSGTQLSVL.